This T cell receptor (beta chain) was recorded in a study of T-cell memory formation after mild COVID-19. In the study overall: Largely donor-specific sequence clusters came from a couple of donors.

V was pared by 1 base and J by 0 bases, with 10 bases of the junction left unmatched. CDR3 length equals 19 residues. Germline loops: CDR1 LGHNA, CDR2 YNFKEQ. TCRdb reprocessed the 5' RACE reads via MiXCR and lists one record per CDR3 protein. The table lists roughly 600,000 distinct CDR3 sequences, approximately 18% of them singletons. Remarks on this clonotype: The antigen remains undetermined.

Regarding the study as a whole: What remained unconfirmed was the SARS-CoV-2 specificity of second-wave clones peaking on day 37. Prior to infection, memory already included some responding clones, suggesting cross-reactive memory joined.

Material for sequencing was PBMCs or a T cell subset sorted from them (not recorded which). This chain connects TRBV4-2 to TRBJ2-1; 9 bases map to TRBD2. The TCR was taken from an adult woman who had mild COVID-19 (a few samples of this study predate the infection). Cell type and time point are not known. The DNA of the CDR3 is TGTGCCAGCAGCCAAGGGGGGGCTAGCGGGATCCGCTCCTACAATGAGCAGTTCTTC. This sequence encodes CASSQGGASGIRSYNEQFF.